The T cell receptor beta chain under discussion was sequenced for a study of cytomegalovirus exposure and HLA in healthy donors. General study results and limits: Later analysis showed most CMV-associated TCR beta chains appearing HLA-restricted. In a later analysis, HLA-C alleles had the fewest associated TCRs, DRB1 alleles the most.

J was trimmed by 3 bases and V by 7 bases; bases with no gene match: 5. Germline lookup yields CDR1 ENHRY and CDR2 SYGVKD. The CDR3 has 14 amino acids. Both 60 Vbeta primers and 13 Jbeta primers went into the PCR. Assay: immunoSEQ multiplex PCR; the TCRdb copy retains only in-frame clones and omits some. The table lists about 76,000 clones, approximately 81% of them singletons. Points on this clone: Its target is unknown.

The sequenced material came from PBMCs. The clonotype comes from a middle-aged woman in good health and CMV-seropositive. V and J are TRBV10-3 and TRBJ2-2; TRBD2 agrees at 7 bases. The CDR3 nucleotides read TGTGCCATCACCAAAGGGAGGGACACCGGGGAGCTGTTTTTT. This sequence encodes CAITKGRDTGELFF.